Listed here is a single T cell receptor (beta chain). These data come from a study of blood T cell repertoires in COVID-19. Study-level information: COVID-19 samples from acute and convalescent phases originated in the United States, Italy and Spain.

Seattle patient enrollment occurred during active infection, with longitudinal follow-up thereafter. Here immunoSEQ multiplex PCR was the method, and the copy in TCRdb shows in-frame clones only, minus some. The sample has about 160,000 clones, 70% to 85% seen once. This CDR3 has 17 residues. Germline V CDR1 and CDR2: KGHDR, SFDVKD. V shed 2 bases, J shed 2 bases, and the junction held 5 bases outside the gene matches. The clonotype originates from a woman aged 40 to 50 with COVID-19, enrolled during active disease. This rearrangement joins TRBV24-1 to TRBJ2-3; 11 bases fit TRBD2. Sequencing input: peripheral blood. The chain's CDR3 is CATSDSGLAGYTDTQYF. CDR3 DNA sequence: TGTGCCACCAGTGATTCCGGACTAGCGGGTTACACAGATACGCAGTATTTT.